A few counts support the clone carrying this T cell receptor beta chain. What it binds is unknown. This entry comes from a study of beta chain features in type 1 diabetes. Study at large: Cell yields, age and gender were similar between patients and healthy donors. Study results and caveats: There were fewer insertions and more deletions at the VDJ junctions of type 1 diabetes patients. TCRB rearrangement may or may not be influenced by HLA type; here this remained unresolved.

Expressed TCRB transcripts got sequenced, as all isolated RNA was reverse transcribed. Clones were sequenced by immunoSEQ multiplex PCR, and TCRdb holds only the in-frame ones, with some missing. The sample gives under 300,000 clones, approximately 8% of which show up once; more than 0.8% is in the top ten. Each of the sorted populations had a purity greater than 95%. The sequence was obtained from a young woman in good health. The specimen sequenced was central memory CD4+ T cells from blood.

CDR3 region: CASSYRTGTDSPLHF. For the CDR3, the DNA is TGTGCCAGCAGTTACAGAACAGGGACTGATTCACCCCTCCACTTT. The chain couples TRBV6-6 to TRBJ1-6, with D possibly matching TRBD1 (6 bases). Germline V lookup: CDR1 MNHNY, CDR2 SVGAGI (reference sequence). The V and J ends lost 2 bases and 8 bases respectively, with 13 bases between them. The length of the CDR3 is 15 residues.